The next 31 T cell receptor beta chains were all read from a single sample in a study of breast tumors, draining lymph nodes, adjacent tissues. TCRdb re-analysed the multiplex PCR reads in MiXCR, keeping a single row per CDR3 protein. The sample lists 130,000 or so distinct CDR3 sequences; 30% to 35% were seen once. Samples came from axillary lymph nodes draining the breast cancer. Specimen: axillary lymph node tissue. Every receptor here comes from a female donor with breast cancer. Some clones in this sample may be carry-over from other donors' samples.

This clonotype was seen repeatedly, ten times or more. A read error is possible here, since a much larger clone lies one base away. The rearrangement joins TRBV12-3 or TRBV12-4 to TRBJ1-2; D is uncertain. V gave up 6 bases and J gave up 4 bases, with 9 bases separating them. The CDR3 covers 12 residues. CDR3 in amino acids: CASSSDPYGYTF. The CDR3 region has the DNA TGTGCCAGCAGCAGCGACCCCTATGGCTACACCTTC.

This clonotype was counted at least ten times. The V and J genes are TRBV9 and TRBJ2-1, with 10 bases lining up with TRBD2. Trimming removed 0 bases from V and 3 bases from J; junction bases left unmatched: 3. CDR1 and CDR2 from the germline V gene are SGDLS and YYNGEE. The CDR3 spans 16 residues. The CDR3 nucleotides read TGTGCCAGCAGCGTAGGGGGACTAGCGTACTACAATGAGCAGTTCTTC. Its translation is CASSVGGLAYYNEQFF. The full variable domain, rest sourced from reference TRBV9 and TRBJ2-1, is DSGVTQTPKHLITATGQRVTLRCSPRSGDLSVYWYQQSLDQGLQFLIQYYNGEERAKGNILERFSAQQFPDLHSELNLSSLELGDSALYFCASSVGGLAYYNEQFFGPGTRLTVL.

This clonotype has ten or more counts. This chain joins TRBV5-1 and TRBJ1-4, with D uncertain. The germline V gene encodes CDR1 SGHRS and CDR2 YFSETQ. Trimming pared 3 bases from V and 2 bases from J, leaving 14 bases between. The CDR3 runs to 16 residues. The CDR3 region is CASSSRPGTTNEKLFF. The CDR3 coding sequence is TGCGCCAGCAGCTCCCGGCCGGGAACGACTAATGAAAAACTGTTTTTT.

The chain joins TRBV7-9 to TRBJ2-6; D perhaps matches TRBD2 (6 bases). Per the germline V gene, CDR1 is SEHNR and CDR2 is FQNEAQ (reference sequence). V was shortened by 3 bases and J by 0 bases, with 9 bases between the two germline ends. The CDR3 is 16 residues long. The CDR3 bases are TGTGCCAGCAGCTTGTGGGGGGACTCTGGGGCCAACGTCCTGACTTTC. Translating it yields CASSLWGDSGANVLTF.

The table lists this clonotype with many counts. A much larger clonotype is one base distant, so this may be a read error. The CDR3 here is CSAHSADSVALSPLHF. The CDR3 nucleotides are TGCAGTGCCCACTCCGCGGATTCAGTGGCTTTGTCACCCCTCCACTTT. V is TRBV20-1 and J is TRBJ1-6; D unclear. Germline assignment: CDR1 DFQATT and CDR2 SNEGSKA (reference sequence). The CDR3 has 16 amino acids. Trimming left V 6 bases short and J 10 bases short, with 25 bases between.

This clonotype was seen at least ten times. The chain recombines TRBV7-3 with TRBJ2-5, with D perhaps given as TRBD1 or TRBD2 (5 bases each). The CDR3 has 14 amino acids. CDR1 is SGHTA, CDR2 FQGTGA, per germline. V lost 6 bases to trimming and J lost 4 bases, with 15 bases between them. CDR3 in amino acids: CASSPRGGRETQYF. CDR3 nucleotide sequence: TGTGCCAGCAGTCCCCGTGGGGGACGAGAGACCCAGTACTTC. Full variable domain (missing parts from reference TRBV7-3 and TRBJ2-5): GAGVSQTPSNKVTEKGKYVELRCDPISGHTALYWYRQSLGQGPEFLIYFQGTGAADDSGLPNDRFFAVRPEGSVSTLKIQRTERGDSAVYLCASSPRGGRETQYFGPGTRLLVL.

In its sample, this clonotype was seen many times. The chain joins TRBV20-1 to TRBJ2-4; D not certain. The CDR3 length is 13 residues. Germline V CDR1 and CDR2: DFQATT, SNEGSKA (reference sequence). Trimming removed 5 bases at V and 0 bases at J, with 8 bases between. The chain's CDR3 is CSALLLAKNIQYF. As DNA, the CDR3 is TGCAGTGCTCTCCTCCTAGCCAAAAACATTCAGTACTTC.

This clonotype came up many times. The CDR3 region has the DNA TGTGCCAGCAGCCAAGGTATAGGGGGTTATGATCAGCCCCAGCATTTT. This codes for CASSQGIGGYDQPQHF. The chain recombines TRBV3-1 with TRBJ1-5, with D possibly being TRBD1 (6 bases). Germline V gives CDR1 LGHDT, CDR2 YNNKEL (reference sequence). V was shortened by 1 base and J by 5 bases, with 15 bases between the two germline ends. The CDR3 length is 16 residues.

This clonotype was seen many times. The chain joins TRBV3-1 to TRBJ1-2; tentative D call: TRBD1 (6 bases). Per germline, CDR1 LGHDT and CDR2 YNNKEL (reference sequence). V was clipped by 7 bases and J by 5 bases, with 20 bases between them. CDR3 length equals 15 residues. The CDR3 loop reads CASTSKGGRGYGYTF. CDR3 in DNA: TGTGCCAGCACCTCCAAAGGGGGTAGGGGGTATGGCTACACCTTC.

This clonotype was observed a handful of times. This chain uses TRBV6-6 with TRBJ1-1; possible D gene TRBD1, 5 bases. V lost 11 bases to trimming and J lost 5 bases, with 18 bases between them. Germline V gene sequence: CDR1 MNHNY, CDR2 SVGAGI (reference sequence). The CDR3 is 13 residues long. The CDR3 region is CAGRNGQATEAFF. The CDR3 bases are TGTGCCGGGAGAAACGGACAAGCGACTGAAGCTTTCTTT.

This clonotype was picked up many times. The chain recombines TRBV20-1 with TRBJ2-1; TRBD2 might be the D (7 bases). The CDR3 length is 15 residues. The V end lost 4 bases, the J end lost 4 bases, and 17 bases lay between the germline ends. Germline V gene sequence: CDR1 DFQATT, CDR2 SNEGSKA (reference sequence). CDR3 loop: CSAIGAGASYNEQFF. The DNA of the CDR3 is TGCAGTGCTATCGGGGCGGGGGCCTCGTACAATGAGCAGTTCTTC.

The chain recombines TRBV7-8 with TRBJ1-2; weak D call: TRBD1 (5 bases). The V and J ends lost 2 bases and 2 bases respectively, with 12 bases between them. The CDR3 is 15 amino acids. CDR1 is SGHVS and CDR2 is FQNEAQ in the germline V gene. CDR3 amino acids: CASSLRTGVNYGYTF. As DNA, the CDR3 is TGTGCCAGCAGCTTAAGAACAGGAGTAAACTATGGCTACACCTTC.

This clonotype was observed many times. CDR3 in DNA: TGTGCCAGCAGTTGGGACGGAGGAAACACCATATATTTT. Encoded protein: CASSWDGGNTIYF. The chain has TRBV12-3 or TRBV12-4 and TRBJ1-3; the D gene is possibly TRBD1 (5 bases). Trimming cost V 4 bases and J 4 bases, with 8 bases left between them. The CDR3 runs 13 residues.

The CDR3, as DNA: TGCAGCGTTGGGACAGGGGGCGGGGATACGCAGTATTTT. Amino acids: CSVGTGGGDTQYF. The chain employs TRBV29-1 and TRBJ2-3, with TRBD1 matching over 11 bases. V was clipped by 4 bases and J by 6 bases; unmatched bases: 3. CDR3 size: 13 residues. The germline V gene has CDR1 SQVTM and CDR2 ANQGSEA.

This clonotype was observed a handful of times. This chain uses TRBV7-8 with TRBJ1-1; D is possibly TRBD1 (6 bases). This CDR3 comprises 13 residues. Germline-derived CDR1 and CDR2 are SGHVS and FQNEAQ. The ends were cut back, 2 bases at V and 4 bases at J, with 8 bases in the middle. CDR3 protein: CASSLTGITEAFF. CDR3 in DNA: TGTGCCAGCAGCTTAACAGGGATCACTGAAGCTTTCTTT. Combining the CDR3 with reference TRBV7-8 and TRBJ1-1 gives the whole variable domain GAGVSQSPRYKVAKRGQDVALRCDPISGHVSLFWYQQALGQGPEFLTYFQNEAQLDKSGLPSDRFFAERPEGSVSTLKIQRTQQEDSAVYLCASSLTGITEAFFGQGTRLTVV.

J is TRBJ2-2 and V is TRBV6-4, with no clear D. V lost 3 bases, J lost 6 bases, and 2 bases lay in between. The CDR3 is 11 amino acids. Germline V gene data show CDR1 as MRHNA and CDR2 as SNTAGT. The CDR3 here is CASSESGELFF. CDR3 in DNA: TGTGCCAGCAGTGAATCCGGGGAGCTGTTTTTT.

With regard to this clonotype: Germline and junction disagree at one end, which may indicate a read error. The V gene is TRBV6-1, the J gene TRBJ2-7; 9 positions match TRBD1. Germline assignment: CDR1 MNHNS and CDR2 SASEGT. The CDR3 is made up of 15 amino acids. This CDR3 reads CASSQARQGVPEQYF. In DNA form, the CDR3 reads TGTGCCAGCAGTCAAGCGCGACAGGGGGTCCCCGAGCAGTACTTC.

This clonotype came up many times. This chain links TRBV11-2 with TRBJ2-3, with 13 bases matching TRBD2. Germline trimming cut 5 bases from V and 3 bases from J; bases unmatched to any gene: 5. This CDR3 contains 16 residues. Germline-derived CDR1 and CDR2 are SGHAT and FQNNGV. CDR3 loop: CASSHGLAGETDTQYF. The DNA of the CDR3 is TGTGCCAGCAGCCACGGACTAGCGGGGGAGACAGATACGCAGTATTTT.

This clonotype is labeled as large. The chain combines TRBV7-6 with TRBJ2-7, with 8 nucleotides matching TRBD2. The V and J ends lost 5 bases and 0 bases, in that order; junction bases with no gene match: 9. The germline CDR1 and CDR2 sequences are SGHVS and FNYEAQ. CDR3 length: 16 amino acids. CDR3: CASSPYSGESSYEQYV. As DNA, the CDR3 is TGTGCCAGCAGCCCCTATAGCGGGGAGAGCTCCTACGAGCAGTACGTC.

The V and J genes are TRBV4-1 and TRBJ1-1, with D possibly TRBD1 on 5 matching bases. The V and J ends lost 1 base and 6 bases respectively, with 12 bases between them. Germline lookup yields CDR1 MGHRA and CDR2 YSYEKL. The CDR3 consists of 14 residues. This CDR3 reads CASSQGQGSAEAFF. Written as DNA, the CDR3 is TGCGCCAGCAGCCAAGGTCAGGGTTCGGCTGAAGCTTTCTTT.

This clonotype was picked up many times. This chain uses TRBV19 with TRBJ2-5; maybe TRBD1 (6 bases). The germline V and J ends were trimmed by 4 bases and 5 bases, with 23 bases remaining between them. The CDR3 has 17 amino acids. Per the germline V gene, CDR1 is LNHDA and CDR2 is SQIVND (reference sequence). The CDR3 reads CASSSPAGTTSRETQYF. In DNA, the CDR3 is TGTGCCAGTAGTAGCCCTGCCGGGACAACGAGCCGCGAGACCCAGTACTTC. The variable domain in full, with the rest retrieved from reference TRBV19 and TRBJ2-5, is DGGITQSPKYLFRKEGQNVTLSCEQNLNHDAMYWYRQDPGQGLRLIYYSQIVNDFQKGDIAEGYSVSREKKESFPLTVTSAQKNPTAFYLCASSSPAGTTSRETQYFGPGTRLLVL.

This clonotype showed up many times. This chain links TRBV12-5 with TRBJ2-5; possible D gene TRBD2, 7 bases. The CDR3 consists of 21 residues. Trimming shortened V by 0 bases and J by 2 bases, and 28 bases separated the two germline ends. Germline CDR1 and CDR2: LGHNT and FRNRAP. The CDR3 DNA follows: TGTGCTAGTGGTTTGGTTGTCGGGGGGCGGGGGAAGGGTGGCACACAAGAGACCCAGTACTTC. It is translated as CASGLVVGGRGKGGTQETQYF.

This clonotype was counted at least ten times. The chain has TRBV20-1 and TRBJ1-4; D uncertain. Germline loops: CDR1 DFQATT, CDR2 SNEGSKA (reference sequence). The CDR3 loop spans 13 amino acids. Trimming left V 6 bases short and J 8 bases short, with 16 bases between. The CDR3 loop is CSARAPWGEKLFF. The CDR3 nucleotides read TGCAGTGCCCGAGCCCCATGGGGAGAAAAACTGTTTTTT.

The sample holds many counts of this clonotype. V is TRBV12-3 or TRBV12-4 and J is TRBJ2-2, with 7 nucleotides matching TRBD1. The CDR3 sequence is 14 residues long. Unmatched junction bases numbered 5, after V lost 6 bases and J lost 4 bases. CDR3 protein: CASSRDSGTGELFF. The CDR3 DNA sequence: TGTGCCAGCAGCCGGGACAGCGGCACCGGGGAGCTGTTTTTT.

Notes on this clonotype: It is unclear where the CDR3 begins or ends on the DNA, so no DNA is shown, and the CDR3 is as TCRdb lists it. The chain recombines TRBV11-2 with TRBJ2-6; the table's D call of TRBD1 was not tested on the DNA. The germline CDR1 and CDR2 sequences are SGHAT and FQNNGV. The CDR3 comprises 22 residues, both ends counted. CDR3 sequence reads: CASSPGMRLGYTFGSGANVLTF.

Ten or more counts support this clonotype. This chain links TRBV24-1 with TRBJ2-5; no clear D. CDR1 is KGHDR and CDR2 is SFDVKD in the germline V gene. Trimming took off 3 bases at V and 3 bases at J, with 7 bases between the two ends. The CDR3 covers 13 residues. The CDR3 nucleotides read TGTGCCACCAGTGATGTTACAGAAGAGACCCAGTACTTC. Translation: CATSDVTEETQYF.

This clonotype was found many times. The genes are TRBV5-8 and TRBJ1-4; possible D gene TRBD1, 6 bases. Trimming shortened V by 4 bases and J by 6 bases, and 19 bases separated the two germline ends. CDR1 SGHTS and CDR2 YDEGEE come from the germline V gene. The CDR3 is 16 residues long. CDR3 residues: CASSVRVGGKDEKLFF. In DNA form, the CDR3 reads TGTGCCAGCAGCGTAAGGGTAGGGGGGAAAGATGAAAAACTGTTTTTT.

V gene TRBV29-1 combines with J gene TRBJ2-3; TRBD1 matches at 11 bases. J was trimmed by 2 bases and V by 4 bases; bases with no gene match: 8. Germline V gives CDR1 SQVTM, CDR2 ANQGSEA. This CDR3 has 16 amino acids. This chain's CDR3 is CSVALGTGGNTDTQYF. CDR3 nucleotide sequence: TGCAGCGTTGCCCTCGGGACAGGGGGAAACACAGATACGCAGTATTTT.

This clonotype has at least ten counts. J is TRBJ1-6 and V is TRBV5-1; D uncertain. Per germline, CDR1 SGHRS and CDR2 YFSETQ. V lost 0 bases and J lost 5, with 3 bases in between. There are 13 residues in the CDR3. CDR3 bases: TGCGCCAGCAGCTTGGGGGATAATTCACCCCTCCACTTT. Protein sequence: CASSLGDNSPLHF.

This clonotype was seen repeatedly, ten times or more. The chain joins TRBV4-1 to TRBJ1-6, with D unclear. The CDR3 covers 15 residues. Trimming cost V 4 bases and J 6 bases, with 13 bases left between them. The germline gives CDR1 MGHRA, CDR2 YSYEKL. The CDR3: CASSLRATLNSPLHF. The CDR3 region has the DNA TGCGCCAGCAGCCTCCGAGCGACACTTAATTCACCCCTCCACTTT.

This sequence joins TRBV20-1 and TRBJ1-5; D may be TRBD1 (5 bases). Germline V gives CDR1 DFQATT, CDR2 SNEGSKA (reference sequence). This CDR3 spans 13 amino acids. The CDR3: CSPPGNSNQPQHF. CDR3 in DNA: TGCAGCCCCCCAGGGAATAGCAATCAGCCCCAGCATTTT.